This T cell receptor (beta chain) was retrieved from a study of siplizumab effects on memory and regulatory T cells. The table came from immunoSEQ multiplex PCR; TCRdb's copy has only in-frame clones and leaves some out. The table includes some 120,000 clones, approximately 94% detected once. Germline loops: CDR1 SGHAT, CDR2 FQNNGV. The CDR3 consists of 15 residues. Trimming took off 6 bases at V and 0 bases at J, with 15 bases between the two ends. In the case of this clone: Its antigen is undetermined.

Study-wide results and limits: A small minority of alloreactive clones were mapped to unstimulated subsets. Naive T cells appeared more diverse than memory cells and seemed to be major alloresponse contributors.

Sequencing input: non-Treg CD4+ T cells sorted from blood. This chain joins TRBV11-2 and TRBJ2-7; possibly TRBD1 or TRBD2 for D (5 bases each). The receptor comes from a human donor in good health. CDR3 bases: TGTGCCAGCAGTTTCCGGGACGAGAGCTCCTACGAGCAGTACTTC. This gives the protein CASSFRDESSYEQYF.